The present TCR beta chain was sequenced within a study of blood T cell repertoires in COVID-19. Overall study: Italy, Spain and the United States were the sources of the convalescent and acute COVID-19 samples.

Sequenced by immunoSEQ multiplex PCR; TCRdb stores in-frame clones only, minus some. This sample yields 150,000 to 250,000 clones, of which approximately 84% are seen a single time; about 6.9% belongs to the top ten. CDR1 is SEHNR, CDR2 FQNEAQ, per germline (reference sequence). Losses at the gene ends were 5 bases for V and 2 bases for J; bases not matched to a gene: 7. CDR3 length: 15 residues. The chain combines TRBV7-9 with TRBJ2-7, with 9 bases matching TRBD2. The TCR sequence derives from a human donor with acute or convalescent COVID-19. The donor label of this sample is uncertain. The sample consisted of peripheral blood. CDR3 in amino acids: CASSRLAGVPYEQYF. In DNA form, the CDR3 reads TGTGCCAGCAGCCGGTTAGCGGGAGTCCCCTACGAGCAGTACTTC.